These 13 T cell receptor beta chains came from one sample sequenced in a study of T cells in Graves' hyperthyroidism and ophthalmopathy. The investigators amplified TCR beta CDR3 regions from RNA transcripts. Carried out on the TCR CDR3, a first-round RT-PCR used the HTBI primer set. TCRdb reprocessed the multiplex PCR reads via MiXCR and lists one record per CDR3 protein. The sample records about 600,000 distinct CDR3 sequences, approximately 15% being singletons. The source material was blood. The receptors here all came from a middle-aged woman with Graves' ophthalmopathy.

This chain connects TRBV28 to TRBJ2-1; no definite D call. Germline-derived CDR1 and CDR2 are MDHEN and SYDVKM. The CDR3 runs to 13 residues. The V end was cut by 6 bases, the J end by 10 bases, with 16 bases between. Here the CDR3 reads CASRVIETREQFF. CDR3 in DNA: TGTGCCAGCAGGGTAATCGAAACGCGGGAGCAGTTCTTC.

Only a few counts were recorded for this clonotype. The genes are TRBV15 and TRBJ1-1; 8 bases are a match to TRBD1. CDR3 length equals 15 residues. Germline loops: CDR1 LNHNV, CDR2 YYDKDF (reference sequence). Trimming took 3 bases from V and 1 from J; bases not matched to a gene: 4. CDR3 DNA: TGTGCCACCAGCAGGGGAGACAGGGGGAACACTGAAGCTTTCTTT. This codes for CATSRGDRGNTEAFF.

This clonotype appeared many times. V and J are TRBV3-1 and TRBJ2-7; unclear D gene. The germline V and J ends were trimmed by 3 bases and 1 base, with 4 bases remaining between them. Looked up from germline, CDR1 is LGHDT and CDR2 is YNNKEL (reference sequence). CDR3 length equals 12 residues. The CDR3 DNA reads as TGTGCCAGCAGCCAGGATTCCTACGAGCAGTACTTC. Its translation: CASSQDSYEQYF.

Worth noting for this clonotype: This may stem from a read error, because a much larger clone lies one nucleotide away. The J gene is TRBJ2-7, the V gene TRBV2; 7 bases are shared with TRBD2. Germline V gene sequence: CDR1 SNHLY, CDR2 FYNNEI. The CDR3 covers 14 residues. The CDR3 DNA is TGTGCCAGCAGTGTAGAAAGCGGGACTGTCGAGCAGCACTTC. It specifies CASSVESGTVEQHF.

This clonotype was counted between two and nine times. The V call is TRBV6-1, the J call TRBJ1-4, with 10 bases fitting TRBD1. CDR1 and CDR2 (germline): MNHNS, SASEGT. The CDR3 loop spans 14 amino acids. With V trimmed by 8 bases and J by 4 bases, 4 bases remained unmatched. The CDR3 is CASGQGGGNEKLFF. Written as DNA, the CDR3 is TGTGCCAGCGGACAGGGGGGGGGTAATGAAAAACTGTTTTTT.

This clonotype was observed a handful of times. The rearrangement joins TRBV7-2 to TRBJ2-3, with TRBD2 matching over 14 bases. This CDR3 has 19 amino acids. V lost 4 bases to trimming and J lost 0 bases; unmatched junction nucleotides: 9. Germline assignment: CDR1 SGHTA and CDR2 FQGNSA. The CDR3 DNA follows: TGTGCCAGCAGCTCAAGTGGACTAGCGGGGGGTACGAGCACAGATACGCAGTATTTT. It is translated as CASSSSGLAGGTSTDTQYF.

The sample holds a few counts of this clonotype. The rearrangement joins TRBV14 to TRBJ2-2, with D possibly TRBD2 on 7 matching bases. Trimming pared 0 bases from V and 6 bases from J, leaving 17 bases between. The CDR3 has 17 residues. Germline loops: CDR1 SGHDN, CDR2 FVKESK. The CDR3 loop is CASSQEDWRGQAGELFF. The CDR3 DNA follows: TGTGCCAGCAGCCAAGAGGATTGGCGGGGGCAGGCCGGGGAGCTGTTTTTT.

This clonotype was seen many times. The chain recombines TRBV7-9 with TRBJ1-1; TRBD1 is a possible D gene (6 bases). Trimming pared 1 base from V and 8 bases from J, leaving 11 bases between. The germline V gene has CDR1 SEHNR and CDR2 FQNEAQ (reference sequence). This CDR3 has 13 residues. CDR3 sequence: CASSLVSGGEAFF. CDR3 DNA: TGTGCCAGCAGCTTAGTCTCTGGGGGCGAAGCTTTCTTT.

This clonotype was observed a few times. CDR3 nucleotides: TGTGCCAGCAGTCCCTCCGGGACAGGGGAAGCTTTCTTT. As protein: CASSPSGTGEAFF. The genes are TRBV27 and TRBJ1-1, with 9 bases fitting TRBD1. The length of the CDR3 is 13 residues. In germline, CDR1 is MNHEY, CDR2 SMNVEV (reference sequence). With 5 bases clipped from V and 8 bases from J, the junction kept 6 bases outside the gene matches.

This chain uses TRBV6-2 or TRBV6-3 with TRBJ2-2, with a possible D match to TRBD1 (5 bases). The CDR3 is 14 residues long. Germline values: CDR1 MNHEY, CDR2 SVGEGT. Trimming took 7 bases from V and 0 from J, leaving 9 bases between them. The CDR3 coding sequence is TGTGCCAGCACTAGGGGTTCGAACACCGGGGAGCTGTTTTTT. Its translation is CASTRGSNTGELFF.

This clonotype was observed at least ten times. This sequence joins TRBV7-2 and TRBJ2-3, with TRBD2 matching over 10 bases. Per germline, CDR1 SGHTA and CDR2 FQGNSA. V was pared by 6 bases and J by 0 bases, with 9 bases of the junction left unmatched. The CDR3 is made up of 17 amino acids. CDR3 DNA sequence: TGTGCCAGCAGACCCCTAGCGGGGGCTTCTAGCACAGATACGCAGTATTTT. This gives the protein CASRPLAGASSTDTQYF.

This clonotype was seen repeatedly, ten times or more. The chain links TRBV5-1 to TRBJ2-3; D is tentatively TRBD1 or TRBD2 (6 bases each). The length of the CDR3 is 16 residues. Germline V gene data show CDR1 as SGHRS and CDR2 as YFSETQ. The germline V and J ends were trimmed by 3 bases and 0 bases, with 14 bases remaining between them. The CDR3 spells CASSSGASISTDTQYF. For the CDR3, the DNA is TGCGCCAGCAGCTCGGGGGCCTCTATTAGCACAGATACGCAGTATTTT.

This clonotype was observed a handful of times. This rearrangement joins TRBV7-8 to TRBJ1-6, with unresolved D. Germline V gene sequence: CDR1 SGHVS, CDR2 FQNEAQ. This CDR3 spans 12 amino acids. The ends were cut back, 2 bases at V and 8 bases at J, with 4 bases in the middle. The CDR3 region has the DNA TGTGCCAGCAGCTTACGTGATTCACCCCTCCACTTT. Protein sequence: CASSLRDSPLHF.